The 30 T cell receptor beta chains presented below share a single source sample, sequenced in a study of cytomegalovirus exposure and HLA in healthy donors. The PCR employed 60 Vbeta primers together with 13 Jbeta primers. The assay was immunoSEQ multiplex PCR, and TCRdb's table has in-frame clones only and misses some. Of over 90,000 clones listed, around 79% are singletons. Sequences were obtained from PBMCs. These receptors were collected from a woman between 70 and 85 years old in good health and CMV-seropositive.

The genes are TRBV11-2 and TRBJ2-2; TRBD2 aligns across 8 bases. The CDR3 has 17 residues. With V trimmed by 5 bases and J by 7 bases, 15 bases remained unmatched. CDR1 is SGHAT, CDR2 FQNNGV, per germline. CDR3 sequence reads: CASSRLGAGGLSGELFF. CDR3 nucleotide sequence: TGTGCCAGCAGCAGACTGGGCGCGGGGGGCCTGAGCGGGGAGCTGTTTTTT.

The V gene is TRBV28, the J gene TRBJ1-2, with D possibly TRBD1 on 5 matching bases. The germline V gene has CDR1 MDHEN and CDR2 SYDVKM. Between the trimmed V and J ends, which lost 0 bases and 8 bases, there was a span of 13 bases. The CDR3 runs 14 residues. CDR3 loop: CASSLWTAMEGYTF. The CDR3 DNA reads TGTGCCAGCAGTTTATGGACAGCTATGGAGGGCTACACCTTC.

V usage is TRBV6-1 and J usage is TRBJ2-1; TRBD2 matches at 9 bases. This CDR3 has 11 amino acids. CDR1 MNHNS and CDR2 SASEGT come from the germline V gene. J lost 15 bases, V lost 6 bases, and 6 bases had no gene match. DNA for the CDR3: TGTGCCAGCAGCTTAGCGGGAGCGATGTTCTTC. Protein: CASSLAGAMFF.

The chain links TRBV18 to TRBJ2-1; D unresolved. The CDR3 loop spans 14 amino acids. V was trimmed by 3 bases and J by 8 bases, leaving 14 bases between them. Germline loops: CDR1 KGHSH, CDR2 LQKENI. The CDR3: CASSPPRVGDEQFF. The DNA for the CDR3 is TGTGCCAGCTCACCCCCTCGTGTGGGCGATGAGCAGTTCTTC.

In its sample, this clone was seen once. V usage is TRBV5-1 and J usage is TRBJ1-6; 8 bases map to TRBD1. The CDR3 runs to 16 residues. V dropped 0 bases and J dropped 12; count of bases not matched to a gene: 11. Germline-derived CDR1 and CDR2 are SGHRS and YFSETQ. CDR3 sequence reads: CASSLVGTGGPLPLHF. In nucleotides, the CDR3 is TGCGCCAGCAGCTTGGTTGGGACAGGTGGACCCTTACCCCTCCACTTT.

The chain uses TRBV28 and TRBJ2-5, with TRBD2 matching 10 bases. V lost 7 bases, J lost 3 bases, and 8 bases stayed unmatched. This CDR3 spans 15 amino acids. Germline loops: CDR1 MDHEN, CDR2 SYDVKM. The CDR3 DNA follows: TGTGCCAGCACAGGACTAGCGGCTTACGAAGAGACCCAGTACTTC. It codes for CASTGLAAYEETQYF.

This clone has a handful of counts. CDR3 sequence reads: CASSPFDNESGNTIYF. CDR3 in DNA: TGTGCCAGCTCACCCTTCGACAATGAATCTGGAAACACCATATATTTT. The chain is built from TRBV18 and TRBJ1-3; D not certain. The germline gives CDR1 KGHSH, CDR2 LQKENI. V lost 3 bases and J 1 base, leaving 13 bases between the germline ends. The CDR3 length is 16 residues.

This chain joins TRBV11-1 and TRBJ2-7, with a weak D call TRBD2 (6 bases). The CDR3 covers 14 residues. Trimming removed 5 bases from V and 2 bases from J, with 13 bases in between. The germline gives CDR1 SGHAT, CDR2 FQDESV (reference sequence). The CDR3: CASSQFGGPYEQYF. CDR3 bases: TGTGCCAGCAGCCAGTTCGGGGGTCCCTACGAGCAGTACTTC.

The V and J genes are TRBV7-6 and TRBJ2-1; 10 bases fit TRBD2. This CDR3 spans 17 amino acids. Germline CDR1 is SGHVS and CDR2 is FNYEAQ. Losses at the gene ends were 1 base for V and 4 bases for J; bases not matched to a gene: 7. CDR3 DNA sequence: TGTGCCAGCAGCTTAGGGGCTAGCGGGAGTACATACAATGAGCAGTTCTTC. It yields the protein CASSLGASGSTYNEQFF.

The V and J genes are TRBV11-2 and TRBJ2-5, with 7 bases aligning to TRBD2. V trimming: 3 bases; J trimming: 11 bases; junction bases outside the gene matches: 15. The germline CDR1 and CDR2 sequences are SGHAT and FQNNGV. This CDR3 has 15 amino acids. DNA for the CDR3: TGTGCCAGCAGCTTGGGGCCGGGACTATCAGGAACGCAGTACTTC. Translated, it gives CASSLGPGLSGTQYF. Full variable domain (remainder filled in from reference TRBV11-2 and TRBJ2-5): EAGVAQSPRYKIIEKRQSVAFWCNPISGHATLYWYQQILGQGPKLLIQFQNNGVVDDSQLPKDRFSAERLKGVDSTLKIQPAKLEDSAVYLCASSLGPGLSGTQYFGPGTRLLVL.

This clone was detected once. The J gene is TRBJ1-5, the V gene TRBV6-5; the match to TRBD1 covers 11 bases. Unmatched junction bases numbered 4, after V lost 5 bases and J lost 4 bases. The CDR3 has 15 amino acids. CDR1 MNHEY and CDR2 SVGAGI come from the germline V gene. CDR3: CASSGGTGGNQPQHF. CDR3 nucleotides: TGTGCCAGCAGTGGGGGGACAGGGGGAAATCAGCCCCAGCATTTT.

This clone was seen a handful of times. The rearrangement joins TRBV19 to TRBJ1-2, with D perhaps TRBD1 (6 bases). V lost 5 bases, J lost 1 base, and 11 bases lay in between. Germline V gene sequence: CDR1 LNHDA, CDR2 SQIVND (reference sequence). This CDR3 spans 14 amino acids. CDR3 loop: CASSWTDYNYGYTF. The CDR3 nucleotides are TGTGCCAGTAGTTGGACAGACTATAACTATGGCTACACCTTC. The entire variable domain, with the rest obtained from reference TRBV19 and TRBJ1-2, is as follows: DGGITQSPKYLFRKEGQNVTLSCEQNLNHDAMYWYRQDPGQGLRLIYYSQIVNDFQKGDIAEGYSVSREKKESFPLTVTSAQKNPTAFYLCASSWTDYNYGYTFGSGTRLTVV.

The rearrangement links TRBV5-1 to TRBJ1-4; D gene uncertain. In germline, CDR1 is SGHRS, CDR2 YFSETQ. The CDR3 is 13 residues long. The V end lost 5 bases, the J end lost 0 bases, and 5 bases lay between the germline ends. CDR3 in DNA: TGCGCCAGCAGTTTCTCAACTAATGAAAAACTGTTTTTT. It translates to CASSFSTNEKLFF. Full variable domain (missing parts from reference TRBV5-1 and TRBJ1-4): KAGVTQTPRYLIKTRGQQVTLSCSPISGHRSVSWYQQTPGQGLQFLFEYFSETQRNKGNFPGRFSGRQFSNSRSEMNVSTLELGDSALYLCASSFSTNEKLFFGSGTQLSVL.

The chain couples TRBV18 to TRBJ2-7; D is possibly TRBD1 (5 bases). The CDR3 totals 14 residues. V was shortened by 3 bases and J by 0 bases, with 9 bases between the two germline ends. Germline CDR1 is KGHSH and CDR2 is LQKENI. The CDR3 here is CASSPTASSYEQYF. CDR3 DNA: TGTGCCAGCTCACCGACAGCCAGCTCCTACGAGCAGTACTTC.

This clone came up once. J is TRBJ2-7 and V is TRBV28; 9 nucleotides line up with TRBD2. CDR1 and CDR2 from the germline V gene are MDHEN and SYDVKM. The CDR3 covers 14 residues. The V gene end was trimmed by 5 bases and the J gene end by 4 bases; junction bases not matched to a gene: 6. The CDR3 nucleotides are TGTGCCAGCAGTGAGGCGGGGGGGCAATACGAGCAGTACTTC. It encodes CASSEAGGQYEQYF.

Only one count was recorded for this clone. V gene TRBV7-3 combines with J gene TRBJ2-3, with D possibly being TRBD2 (6 bases). CDR1 and CDR2 from the germline V gene are SGHTA and FQGTGA. The CDR3 has 16 amino acids. Trimming removed 4 bases at V and 4 bases at J, with 18 bases between. For the CDR3, the DNA is TGTGCCAGCAGCTCACTTACAGGACCGGGGGCAGATACGCAGTATTTT. Amino acid sequence: CASSSLTGPGADTQYF.

V is TRBV7-9 and J is TRBJ2-1; the match to TRBD2 covers 13 bases. CDR3 length: 15 residues. V gave up 1 base and J gave up 8 bases; unmatched junction bases: 2. Looked up from germline, CDR1 is SEHNR and CDR2 is FQNEAQ (reference sequence). The CDR3 nucleotides read TGTGCCAGCAGCTTAGGGACTAGCGGGGGATATGAGCAGTTCTTC. This encodes CASSLGTSGGYEQFF.

The rearrangement joins TRBV2 to TRBJ1-1, with 7 bases aligning to TRBD1. The CDR3 contains 14 residues. After removal of 6 bases from V and 4 bases from J, the junction contained 8 bases not matched to a gene. CDR1 is SNHLY and CDR2 is FYNNEI in the germline V gene. CDR3 protein: CASSPKQGTTEAFF. For the CDR3, the DNA is TGTGCCAGCAGCCCCAAACAGGGGACCACTGAAGCTTTCTTT.

This clone came up once. V and J are TRBV7-2 and TRBJ2-3; D might be TRBD1 (6 bases). In germline, CDR1 is SGHTA, CDR2 FQGNSA. The CDR3 sequence is 14 residues long. V lost 3 bases and J 1 base, leaving 8 bases between the germline ends. The CDR3 region is CASSLRQGTDTQYF. In nucleotides, the CDR3 is TGTGCCAGCAGCTTGAGACAGGGCACAGATACGCAGTATTTT.

V is TRBV4-1 and J is TRBJ1-3, with TRBD1 as a possible D gene (6 bases). V was trimmed by 9 bases and J by 3 bases, leaving 18 bases between them. The CDR3 loop spans 15 amino acids. Germline values: CDR1 MGHRA, CDR2 YSYEKL. The CDR3 DNA follows: TGCGCCAGTACCCGCGCAGGGGCTCGTGGAAACACCATATATTTT. Its translation: CASTRAGARGNTIYF.

The chain links TRBV6-6 to TRBJ2-1; the match to TRBD1 covers 10 bases. The V gene's germline CDR1 is MNHNY and CDR2 SVGAGI (reference sequence). The CDR3 extends over 15 amino acids. V was pared by 0 bases and J by 6 bases, with 2 bases of the junction left unmatched. The CDR3: CASSYSGQGSNEQFF. CDR3 sequence (DNA): TGTGCCAGCAGTTACTCGGGACAGGGGAGCAATGAGCAGTTCTTC.

The V gene is TRBV10-2, the J gene TRBJ2-3, with 7 bases that match TRBD2. The CDR3 extends over 15 amino acids. V shed 6 bases, J shed 0 bases, and the junction held 6 bases outside the gene matches. Per the germline V gene, CDR1 is WSHSY and CDR2 is SAAADI. This CDR3 reads CASRTMTSSTDTQYF. CDR3 bases: TGCGCCAGCAGGACGATGACTAGCAGCACAGATACGCAGTATTTT.

V gene TRBV15 combines with J gene TRBJ2-5; 8 bases line up with TRBD2. With V trimmed by 3 bases and J by 5 bases, 8 bases remained unmatched. The CDR3 has 15 residues. CDR1 LNHNV and CDR2 YYDKDF come from the germline V gene (reference sequence). The CDR3 is CATSSSGGGGETQYF. The DNA of the CDR3 is TGTGCCACCAGCAGTTCCGGGGGGGGAGGCGAGACCCAGTACTTC.

This chain connects TRBV11-2 to TRBJ2-5, with 12 nucleotides matching TRBD2. The trim removed 2 bases at V and 5 bases at J, leaving 3 bases unmatched. Germline assignment: CDR1 SGHAT and CDR2 FQNNGV. The CDR3 loop spans 15 amino acids. The CDR3 sequence is CASSLPSGRAETQYF. The CDR3 DNA reads TGTGCCAGCAGCTTACCTAGCGGGAGGGCTGAGACCCAGTACTTC.

This rearrangement joins TRBV29-1 to TRBJ2-5; 9 bases agree with TRBD1. There are 14 residues in the CDR3. Unmatched junction bases numbered 8, after V lost 5 bases and J lost 4 bases. Germline-derived CDR1 and CDR2 are SQVTM and ANQGSEA. CDR3 sequence (DNA): TGCAGCGTTACGGACAGGGGACGGGGAGAGACCCAGTACTTC. Translated, it gives CSVTDRGRGETQYF.

V gene TRBV27 combines with J gene TRBJ2-6, with TRBD2 as a possible D gene (5 bases). The CDR3 covers 17 residues. V lost 2 bases to trimming and J lost 2 bases, with 13 bases between them. Per the germline V gene, CDR1 is MNHEY and CDR2 is SMNVEV (reference sequence). The CDR3 protein is CASSLARGITGANVLTF. CDR3 sequence (DNA): TGTGCCAGCAGTTTAGCCCGGGGTATCACTGGGGCCAACGTCCTGACTTTC. The complete variable domain, with remaining parts taken from reference TRBV27 and TRBJ2-6, reads EAQVTQNPRYLITVTGKKLTVTCSQNMNHEYMSWYRQDPGLGLRQIYYSMNVEVTDKGDVPEGYKVSRKEKRNFPLILESPSPNQTSLYFCASSLARGITGANVLTFGAGSRLTVL.

This clone was counted a single time. This rearrangement joins TRBV2 to TRBJ2-1, with 12 bases matching TRBD2. Germline loops: CDR1 SNHLY, CDR2 FYNNEI. This CDR3 contains 13 residues. V lost 8 bases to trimming and J lost 9 bases; unmatched junction nucleotides: 5. The CDR3 loop reads CASFLAGGGEQFF. CDR3 nucleotides: TGTGCCAGCTTTCTAGCGGGAGGGGGTGAGCAGTTCTTC.

The chain links TRBV4-2 to TRBJ2-3, with TRBD2 matching over 10 bases. V was pared by 8 bases and J by 6 bases, with 11 bases of the junction left unmatched. This CDR3 region has 15 residues. Germline CDR1 LGHNA, CDR2 YNFKEQ. The chain's CDR3 is CASQGSGGERDTQYF. The DNA of the CDR3 is TGTGCCAGCCAGGGGAGCGGGGGGGAAAGGGATACGCAGTATTTT.

The rearrangement uses TRBV28 and TRBJ2-2; 7 bases match TRBD2. CDR3 length: 15 residues. Losses at the gene ends were 4 bases for V and 5 bases for J; bases not matched to a gene: 7. Germline CDR1 and CDR2: MDHEN and SYDVKM. The CDR3 DNA is TGTGCCAGCAGTTACGGGGGGAACCCAACCGGGGAGCTGTTTTTT. Translation gives CASSYGGNPTGELFF.

The rearrangement links TRBV4-1 to TRBJ1-2; 8 nucleotides match TRBD1. The V segment lost 2 bases and the J segment 8 bases; nucleotides outside the gene matches: 10. Germline lookup yields CDR1 MGHRA and CDR2 YSYEKL. The length of the CDR3 is 15 residues. The CDR3 sequence is CASSQPSTGAGGYTF. The DNA of the CDR3 is TGCGCCAGCAGCCAACCCTCGACAGGGGCGGGGGGCTACACCTTC.